The rows below give T cell receptor beta chains drawn from one sample of a study of blood T cell repertoires in COVID-19. The method was immunoSEQ multiplex PCR; TCRdb's version includes in-frame clones alone and lacks a portion of them. The sample lists approximately 200,000 clones, 88% occurring once. Input material: peripheral blood. These TCRs come from a man aged 18 to 35 with active or convalescent COVID-19. Each CDR3 is given with its conserved first and last residue. Fields, in order: clone size, V gene, J gene, D gene, CDR3 protein. A D gene is named only where the DNA matches it firmly. Not all rows give a size; the values are once, few, many and, for expanded clones, a class.

clone_size: .
v_call: TRBV28
j_call: TRBJ2-1
d_call: TRBD2
cdr3_aa: CASSSGLAGGPKDYNEQFF

clone_size: .
v_call: TRBV19
j_call: TRBJ1-4
d_call: .
cdr3_aa: CASKWAYNEKLFF

clone_size: .
v_call: TRBV7-8
j_call: TRBJ2-3
d_call: .
cdr3_aa: CASSLEGGFSSAPQYF

clone_size: .
v_call: TRBV12-3/TRBV12-4
j_call: TRBJ1-2
d_call: .
cdr3_aa: CASSLDSFYGYTF

clone_size: .
v_call: TRBV7-2
j_call: TRBJ2-3
d_call: TRBD1
cdr3_aa: CASSLALWDSLTDTQYF

clone_size: .
v_call: TRBV28
j_call: TRBJ1-2
d_call: TRBD1
cdr3_aa: CASSLYRQGGGYTF

clone_size: .
v_call: TRBV19
j_call: TRBJ2-3
d_call: TRBD2
cdr3_aa: CASSIWLAGGITSTDTQYF

clone_size: .
v_call: TRBV9
j_call: TRBJ2-7
d_call: TRBD2
cdr3_aa: CASSVGGLAGSYEQYF

clone_size: .
v_call: TRBV3-1/TRBV3-2
j_call: TRBJ1-6
d_call: TRBD1
cdr3_aa: CASSQDDRGPNSPLHF

clone_size: .
v_call: TRBV2
j_call: TRBJ1-1
d_call: .
cdr3_aa: CASSNGDANTEAFF

clone_size: .
v_call: TRBV5-1
j_call: TRBJ1-1
d_call: .
cdr3_aa: CASSSTLSGTEAFF

clone_size: .
v_call: TRBV18
j_call: TRBJ1-5
d_call: TRBD1
cdr3_aa: CASSRDRGNQPQHF

clone_size: .
v_call: TRBV14
j_call: TRBJ2-7
d_call: .
cdr3_aa: CASSQWAYEQYF

clone_size: .
v_call: TRBV6-1
j_call: TRBJ2-7
d_call: .
cdr3_aa: CASSEVWARTTMWHF

clone_size: .
v_call: TRBV5-6
j_call: TRBJ1-3
d_call: .
cdr3_aa: CASSFSSGNTIYF

clone_size: .
v_call: TRBV28
j_call: TRBJ1-2
d_call: .
cdr3_aa: CASSLRRTDGYTF

clone_size: once
v_call: TRBV5-1
j_call: TRBJ1-1
d_call: TRBD1
cdr3_aa: CASSLGTGLNTEAFF

clone_size: .
v_call: TRBV7-2
j_call: TRBJ2-1
d_call: TRBD2
cdr3_aa: CASSLVAGEYNEQFF

clone_size: .
v_call: TRBV2
j_call: TRBJ2-1
d_call: .
cdr3_aa: CASSPLSEQFF